The TCR beta chain described here comes from a study of control samples from healthy donors and cancer patients. This CDR3 has 16 residues. The germline gives CDR1 SGHVS, CDR2 FQNEAQ. V lost 5 bases and J lost 5, with 20 bases in between. TCRdb's copy holds only in-frame clones and misses some; the assay was immunoSEQ multiplex PCR. The sample shows fewer than 110,000 clones, around 89% of them seen only once. The V call is TRBV7-8, the J call TRBJ2-3; tentatively, D is TRBD1 (6 bases). The sample consisted of blood. This sequence was found in a man aged 25-40 years in good health. CDR3 residues: CASSTLTGQGRDTQYF. The CDR3 bases are TGTGCCAGCAGCACCCTCACTGGCCAGGGGAGAGATACGCAGTATTTT.